This is a list of T cell receptor beta chains from one sample in a study of T cell repertoires in cytomegalovirus infection. TCRdb fed the reads into MiXCR, producing one record per CDR3 protein. The sample consists of about 440,000 distinct CDR3 sequences, under 40% of them appearing once. The sequencing sample was made of PBMCs. These TCRs come from a human donor in good health (CMV status not recorded). Some clones in this sample may be carry-over from other donors' samples. Both conserved end residues are part of each CDR3. A D gene is named only where the DNA matches it firmly. Clone size appears in some rows only: once, few, many, or a class for an expanded clone.

length: 16
J: TRBJ2-7
D: .
size: .
V: TRBV13
DNA: TGTGCCAGCAGCATTCTCGGGGGAGTTAGCTCCTACGAGCAGTACTTC
CDR3: CASSILGGVSSYEQYF

length: 15
J: TRBJ2-5
D: .
size: .
V: TRBV6-1
DNA: TGTGCCAGCAGCAACTACGGACTGACACAAGAGACCCAGTACTTC
CDR3: CASSNYGLTQETQYF

length: 15
J: TRBJ2-7
D: .
size: few
V: TRBV5-6
DNA: TGTGCCAGCAGCTTTCTGCCGGACGACGACTACGAGCAGTACTTC
CDR3: CASSFLPDDDYEQYF

length: 14
J: TRBJ1-4
D: .
size: .
V: TRBV19
DNA: TGTGCCAGTAGGGTTTTCGGGACCCAAAACGAGCTGTTTTTT
CDR3: CASRVFGTQNELFF

length: 16
J: TRBJ1-4
D: TRBD1
size: .
V: TRBV2
DNA: TGTGCCAGCAGTGAAGCGCTTCCAGGGGGGTCAGAAAAACTGTTTTTT
CDR3: CASSEALPGGSEKLFF

length: 14
J: TRBJ2-7
D: TRBD2
size: many
V: TRBV7-2
DNA: TGTGCCAGCAGCTTAGCGGTGGGGGGGATCGAGCAGTACTTC
CDR3: CASSLAVGGIEQYF

length: 12
J: TRBJ2-1
D: .
size: few
V: TRBV7-6
DNA: TGTGCCAGCAGCACCCACAGGGATGAGCAGTTCTTC
CDR3: CASSTHRDEQFF

length: 19
J: TRBJ2-4
D: TRBD1
size: few
V: TRBV6-6
DNA: TGTGCCAGCAGACGGGAACCGACAGGGGTCGACCGACTTAAAAACATTCAGTACTTC
CDR3: CASRREPTGVDRLKNIQYF

length: 13
J: TRBJ1-1
D: TRBD1
size: .
V: TRBV6-2/TRBV6-3
DNA: TGTGCCAGCAGTTACCTGGGACAGGATGAAGCTTTCTTT
CDR3: CASSYLGQDEAFF

length: 15
J: TRBJ2-1
D: .
size: .
V: TRBV18
DNA: TGTGCCAGCTCACCCCCGAGGGACCCATACAATGAGCAGTTCTTC
CDR3: CASSPPRDPYNEQFF

length: 16
J: TRBJ2-7
D: TRBD2
size: many
V: TRBV7-2
DNA: TGTGCCAGCAGCTCGGGGACTAGCGGGGGGGTGTACGAGCAGTACTTC
CDR3: CASSSGTSGGVYEQYF

length: 16
J: TRBJ2-7
D: .
size: .
V: TRBV20-1
DNA: TGCAGTGCTAGAGCCAGAACGGCGGGGGCTGCCTACGAGCAGTACTTC
CDR3: CSARARTAGAAYEQYF

length: 17
J: TRBJ1-1
D: .
size: many
V: TRBV7-6
DNA: TGTGCCAGCAGCTTAGAAGGGGATATTACAGGGAAGGCTGAAGCTTTCTTT
CDR3: CASSLEGDITGKAEAFF

length: 16
J: TRBJ2-5
D: .
size: .
V: TRBV27
DNA: TGTGCCAGCAGTCTCACCGGACAGTTTGGAAAAGAGACCCAGTACTTC
CDR3: CASSLTGQFGKETQYF

length: 13
J: TRBJ1-1
D: .
size: few
V: TRBV7-9
DNA: TGTGCCAGCAGCACCAGACAGAACACTGAAGCTTTCTTT
CDR3: CASSTRQNTEAFF

length: 14
J: TRBJ2-3
D: .
size: .
V: TRBV6-1
DNA: TGTGCCAACCAGGGGAAGATATGTTCAGATACGCAGTATTTT
CDR3: CANQGKICSDTQYF

length: 13
J: TRBJ2-1
D: .
size: .
V: TRBV27
DNA: TGTGCCAGCAGTTTACGGGGGGCCGGTGAGCAGTTCTTC
CDR3: CASSLRGAGEQFF

length: 15
J: TRBJ1-2
D: .
size: few
V: TRBV6-1
DNA: TGTGCCAGCAGCGGCTCAAGGGGGGGCGTCGGTGGCTACACCTTC
CDR3: CASSGSRGGVGGYTF

length: 17
J: TRBJ2-3
D: .
size: once
V: TRBV5-5
DNA: TGTGCCAGCCGCTCCTTGGTTGGCAGTGCCCCCACAGATACGCAGTATTTT
CDR3: CASRSLVGSAPTDTQYF

length: 16
J: TRBJ2-3
D: TRBD1
size: many
V: TRBV7-2
DNA: TGTGCCAGCAGCTACTCGGGACAGAGGGATGCAGATACGCAGTATTTT
CDR3: CASSYSGQRDADTQYF

length: 15
J: TRBJ2-1
D: .
size: .
V: TRBV4-3
DNA: TGCGCCAGCAGCCAAGACGGGTCCCCGGGCTATGAGCAGTTCTTC
CDR3: CASSQDGSPGYEQFF

length: 16
J: TRBJ2-5
D: .
size: .
V: TRBV5-1
DNA: TGCGCCAGCAGCTCGGGGGACCCTAACCAAGCAGAGACCCAGTACTTC
CDR3: CASSSGDPNQAETQYF

length: 15
J: TRBJ2-7
D: TRBD1
size: .
V: TRBV10-3
DNA: TGTGCCATCAGTGAGTCGGGGACAGGGCACCACGAGCAGTACTTC
CDR3: CAISESGTGHHEQYF

length: 15
J: TRBJ1-2
D: TRBD1
size: .
V: TRBV6-6
DNA: TGTGCCAGCAGCCAAACGGGGGACAGGGTCTATGGCTACACCTTC
CDR3: CASSQTGDRVYGYTF

length: 15
J: TRBJ2-7
D: TRBD2
size: .
V: TRBV20-1
DNA: TGCAGTGCAAATGAAGCGGGGGGCCCCTCCTACGAGCAGTACTTC
CDR3: CSANEAGGPSYEQYF

length: 17
J: TRBJ2-1
D: .
size: many
V: TRBV7-7
DNA: TGTGCTAGCAGCTTGACTCCTGCAGGACGAATAGACAATGAGCAGTTCTTC
CDR3: CASSLTPAGRIDNEQFF

length: 16
J: TRBJ2-7
D: TRBD1
size: few
V: TRBV6-1
DNA: TGTGCCAGCAGTCCTGACAGGGGTGTTCGATTGAGCGAGCAGTACTTC
CDR3: CASSPDRGVRLSEQYF

length: 15
J: TRBJ2-3
D: .
size: .
V: TRBV6-8
DNA: TGTGCCAGCAGCAGGCATCTTTCTAGCACAGATACGCAGTATTTT
CDR3: CASSRHLSSTDTQYF

length: 16
J: TRBJ1-3
D: TRBD1
size: many
V: TRBV7-2
DNA: TGTGCCAGCAGCTTAGTCCAGGGGGCGCCTGGAAACACCATATATTTT
CDR3: CASSLVQGAPGNTIYF

length: 16
J: TRBJ2-3
D: TRBD2
size: few
V: TRBV12-3/TRBV12-4
DNA: TGTGCCAGCAGGAAACGGACTAGCGGGGGTTCAGATACGCAGTATTTT
CDR3: CASRKRTSGGSDTQYF

length: 14
J: TRBJ1-2
D: TRBD1
size: .
V: TRBV5-1
DNA: TGCGCCAGCAGGGCCCGGTGGGACAGCTATGGCTACACCTTC
CDR3: CASRARWDSYGYTF

length: 16
J: TRBJ2-1
D: TRBD1
size: .
V: TRBV6-8
DNA: TGTGCCAGCTCTTTCAAGGGACAGGGTTTCGGCAATGAGCAGTTCTTC
CDR3: CASSFKGQGFGNEQFF

length: 11
J: TRBJ1-1
D: .
size: .
V: TRBV29-1
DNA: TGCAGCGTTGGCAGGGAGCCTGAAGCTTTCTTT
CDR3: CSVGREPEAFF

length: 15
J: TRBJ1-5
D: .
size: many
V: TRBV6-1
DNA: TGTGCCAGCAGTGAAGCAGGAGGTTACAATCAGCCCCAGCATTTT
CDR3: CASSEAGGYNQPQHF

length: 15
J: TRBJ1-1
D: .
size: .
V: TRBV7-8
DNA: TGTTCCAGCAGCTTAAGGGGCCAGGGGAACACTGAAGATTTCTTT
CDR3: CSSSLRGQGNTEDFF

length: 15
J: TRBJ2-7
D: TRBD2
size: .
V: TRBV25-1
DNA: TGTGCCAGCAGTGATTGGACTAGCGGGACCTACGAGCAGTACTTC
CDR3: CASSDWTSGTYEQYF

length: 15
J: TRBJ1-4
D: TRBD1
size: many
V: TRBV7-8
DNA: TGTGCCAGCAGCGCCAAGGACAGGGAATATGAAAAACTGTTTTTT
CDR3: CASSAKDREYEKLFF

length: 13
J: TRBJ2-1
D: .
size: once
V: TRBV7-6
DNA: TGTGCCAGCAGCTTAGTTGCCAGCGTTTATCAGTTCTTC
CDR3: CASSLVASVYQFF

length: 16
J: TRBJ1-4
D: TRBD1
size: .
V: TRBV14
DNA: TGTGCCAGCAGCCATTCACGAACAGGGGTTGGTGAAAAACTGTTTTTT
CDR3: CASSHSRTGVGEKLFF

length: 15
J: TRBJ1-2
D: .
size: few
V: TRBV7-9
DNA: TGTGCCAGCAGCTTAGAAGCAAGGTCTCGCTATGGCTACACCTTC
CDR3: CASSLEARSRYGYTF

length: 13
J: TRBJ2-1
D: TRBD1
size: .
V: TRBV6-1
DNA: TGTGCCAGAAGGGGGACAGGCTACAATGAGCAGTTCTTC
CDR3: CARRGTGYNEQFF

length: 13
J: TRBJ2-7
D: TRBD1
size: .
V: TRBV28
DNA: TGTGCCAGCAGTTCCCCCAACAGGGGCGAGCAGTACTTC
CDR3: CASSSPNRGEQYF

length: 14
J: TRBJ2-3
D: .
size: many
V: TRBV7-2
DNA: TGTGCCAGCAGCTTAGGGGCGGCCTCAGATACGCAGTATTTT
CDR3: CASSLGAASDTQYF

length: 15
J: TRBJ2-3
D: .
size: few
V: TRBV29-1
DNA: TGCAGCGTTGAAGATTGGTCGCCCAACACAGATACGCAGTATTTT
CDR3: CSVEDWSPNTDTQYF

length: 15
J: TRBJ1-2
D: .
size: few
V: TRBV19
DNA: TGTGCCAGTAGTACCCCCCTGAGGGGGAACTATGGCTACACCTTC
CDR3: CASSTPLRGNYGYTF

length: 15
J: TRBJ1-6
D: TRBD1
size: many
V: TRBV7-9
DNA: TGTGCCAGCAGCCCCTCGACAGGGATTAATTCACCCCTCCACTTT
CDR3: CASSPSTGINSPLHF

length: 14
J: TRBJ2-5
D: .
size: .
V: TRBV15
DNA: TGTGCCACCTGGGGGGTGGAGGACCAAGAGACCCAGTACTTC
CDR3: CATWGVEDQETQYF

length: 15
J: TRBJ1-5
D: TRBD1
size: .
V: TRBV19
DNA: TGTGCCAGTAGTATAGGCAGACAGGGTGCTCAGCCCCAGCATTTT
CDR3: CASSIGRQGAQPQHF